Listed here are 22 T cell receptor beta chains from one sample, sequenced in a study of shared clonotypes between healthy human individuals. Clones were sequenced by immunoSEQ multiplex PCR, and TCRdb holds only the in-frame ones, with some missing. This sample has 180,000 or so clones, with 90% to 95% found just once. Sequencing was done on a sample of naive CD4+ T cells sorted from blood. Subset of the sample: CD45RA+ positively selected. The receptors were sampled from a woman aged 30 to 39 in good health.

The rearrangement links TRBV5-1 to TRBJ1-1; 9 bases line up with TRBD1. Looked up from germline, CDR1 is SGHRS and CDR2 is YFSETQ. The CDR3 has 15 amino acids. The ends lost 2 bases at V and 4 bases at J; junction bases unmatched: 6. The CDR3 spells CASSFTGGRGTEAFF. For the CDR3, the DNA is TGCGCCAGCAGCTTTACAGGGGGCAGAGGCACTGAAGCTTTCTTT. Based on the CDR3 plus reference TRBV5-1 and TRBJ1-1, the full variable domain is KAGVTQTPRYLIKTRGQQVTLSCSPISGHRSVSWYQQTPGQGLQFLFEYFSETQRNKGNFPGRFSGRQFSNSRSEMNVSTLELGDSALYLCASSFTGGRGTEAFFGQGTRLTVV.

The rearrangement uses TRBV28 and TRBJ1-1; D is unclear. Germline values: CDR1 MDHEN, CDR2 SYDVKM. The V end was cut by 6 bases, the J end by 1 base, with 9 bases between. The CDR3 contains 13 residues. For the CDR3, the DNA is TGTGCCAGCAGCCGAGGTTGGAACACTGAAGCTTTCTTT. Protein product: CASSRGWNTEAFF.

V is TRBV7-6 and J is TRBJ1-2; a possible D gene is TRBD1 (5 bases). Trimming took 4 bases from V and 4 from J, leaving 16 bases between them. CDR3 size: 15 residues. Per germline, CDR1 SGHVS and CDR2 FNYEAQ. DNA of the CDR3: TGTGCCAGCAGCTCTTCCCGACGGGGCGTCTATGGCTACACCTTC. It yields the protein CASSSSRRGVYGYTF.

Written as DNA, the CDR3 is TGCGCCAGCAGCCCCCCTGGGGGGATCTTGGGAGGCTACACCTTC. This codes for CASSPPGGILGGYTF. V is TRBV4-1 and J is TRBJ1-2; a weak D match, TRBD1 (5 bases). Germline V CDR1 and CDR2: MGHRA, YSYEKL. CDR3 length equals 15 residues. V was shortened by 4 bases and J by 8 bases, with 20 bases between the two germline ends.

The chain joins TRBV27 to TRBJ1-2; the match to TRBD1 covers 9 bases. V was pared by 2 bases and J by 0 bases, with 10 bases of the junction left unmatched. Germline CDR1 and CDR2: MNHEY and SMNVEV (reference sequence). The CDR3 consists of 18 residues. CDR3 in DNA: TGTGCCAGCAGTTTACTCGGGACAGGGCTACAAACTAACTATGGCTACACCTTC. Translating gives CASSLLGTGLQTNYGYTF.

This clone was counted once. CDR3 amino acids: CASSYDQGSYGYTF. CDR3 in DNA: TGTGCCAGCAGTTACGATCAGGGATCATATGGCTACACCTTC. The chain recombines TRBV6-6 with TRBJ1-2; maybe TRBD1 (5 bases). The V gene's germline CDR1 is MNHNY and CDR2 SVGAGI (reference sequence). V lost 2 bases, J lost 5 bases, and 12 bases lay in between. CDR3 size: 14 residues.

CDR3 sequence reads: CASSLSLPRQGSNQPQHF. Here the CDR3 DNA reads TGTGCCAGCAGTTTATCGTTGCCTCGACAGGGTAGCAATCAGCCCCAGCATTTT. The genes are TRBV27 and TRBJ1-5; TRBD1 matches at 7 bases. The CDR3 is 18 amino acids. V trimming: 0 bases; J trimming: 0 bases; junction bases outside the gene matches: 8. Germline V lookup: CDR1 MNHEY, CDR2 SMNVEV (reference sequence).

The genes are TRBV5-1 and TRBJ2-1; 9 bases are shared with TRBD2. Trimming removed 1 base from V and 2 bases from J; junction bases left unmatched: 1. The CDR3 totals 15 residues. CDR1 is SGHRS and CDR2 is YFSETQ in the germline V gene. The CDR3 region is CASSLSSGAYNEQFF. The CDR3 DNA sequence: TGCGCCAGCAGCTTGTCTAGCGGGGCCTACAATGAGCAGTTCTTC.

This clone has only one observation. The chain has TRBV7-9 and TRBJ2-5; D might be TRBD2 (5 bases). The J call could be wrong; TRBJ2-7 is a better fit for the DNA end. Germline V gene data show CDR1 as SEHNR and CDR2 as FQNEAQ (reference sequence). This CDR3 region has 14 residues. The CDR3 is CASSLARLRDEQYF. DNA for the CDR3: TGTGCCAGCAGCTTAGCGAGACTGCGGGACGAGCAGTACTTC.

The rearrangement uses TRBV5-1 and TRBJ2-6, with a weak D call TRBD1 (5 bases). V dropped 2 bases and J dropped 5 bases, with 14 bases sitting between them. The germline V gene encodes CDR1 SGHRS and CDR2 YFSETQ. CDR3 length equals 16 residues. Here the CDR3 DNA reads TGCGCCAGCAGCTTAACAGGCCCGGCGAGGGCCAACGTCCTGACTTTC. Translated, it gives CASSLTGPARANVLTF.

The chain uses TRBV5-6 and TRBJ2-7; TRBD2 aligns across 9 bases. Trimming took 5 bases from V and 2 from J; bases not matched to a gene: 5. CDR1 is SGHDT, CDR2 YYEEEE, per germline. This CDR3 comprises 14 residues. The CDR3 region is CASSSGTSPYEQYF. DNA for the CDR3: TGTGCCAGCAGTTCCGGGACTAGCCCCTACGAGCAGTACTTC.

This sequence joins TRBV28 and TRBJ1-3, with D maybe TRBD1 (5 bases). Germline-derived CDR1 and CDR2 are MDHEN and SYDVKM. The V gene lost 3 bases and the J gene lost 4 bases, with 10 bases spanning the gap. The CDR3 runs 14 residues. The CDR3 spells CASSLGPRGNTIYF. The CDR3 DNA reads as TGTGCCAGCAGTTTGGGGCCGAGAGGAAACACCATATATTTT.

The chain couples TRBV6-1 to TRBJ2-7; TRBD1 matches 9 bases. V gave up 4 bases and J gave up 6 bases; unmatched junction bases: 13. This CDR3 has 16 residues. Germline lookup yields CDR1 MNHNS and CDR2 SASEGT. CDR3 region: CASSGPGTGKETEQYF. As DNA, the CDR3 is TGTGCCAGCAGTGGTCCAGGGACAGGGAAAGAGACCGAGCAGTACTTC.

V is TRBV19 and J is TRBJ2-3; 11 bases line up with TRBD1. Germline V gene sequence: CDR1 LNHDA, CDR2 SQIVND (reference sequence). The CDR3 is made up of 19 amino acids. V was pared by 4 bases and J by 8 bases, with 20 bases of the junction left unmatched. CDR3 region: CASSKHPGQGAMLGGTQYF. Written as DNA, the CDR3 is TGTGCCAGTAGTAAGCACCCCGGACAGGGGGCCATGCTCGGTGGTACGCAGTATTTT.

This sequence joins TRBV5-1 and TRBJ2-2; D is uncertain. This CDR3 comprises 14 residues. The germline V and J ends were trimmed by 5 bases and 4 bases, with 12 bases remaining between them. Looked up from germline, CDR1 is SGHRS and CDR2 is YFSETQ. For the CDR3, the DNA is TGCGCCAGCAGGCCCGATAGGCGCACCGGGGAGCTGTTTTTT. Amino acids: CASRPDRRTGELFF.

The rearrangement links TRBV7-9 to TRBJ2-6; D might be TRBD1 (6 bases). Trimming pared 4 bases from V and 0 bases from J, leaving 10 bases between. Germline V lookup: CDR1 SEHNR, CDR2 FQNEAQ (reference sequence). The CDR3 is 16 amino acids. As DNA, the CDR3 is TGTGCCAGCAGCTGGAGACAGGTCTCTGGGGCCAACGTCCTGACTTTC. Protein product: CASSWRQVSGANVLTF.

This CDR3 is CASLFGHAAPYEQYF. The CDR3 DNA reads as TGCGCCAGCTTGTTTGGACACGCCGCCCCCTACGAGCAGTACTTC. The chain uses TRBV10-2 and TRBJ2-7; tentatively, D is TRBD1 (5 bases). The germline V gene has CDR1 WSHSY and CDR2 SAAADI. Trimming pared 8 bases from V and 2 bases from J, leaving 19 bases between. This CDR3 has 15 residues.

The V call is TRBV29-1, the J call TRBJ2-5; 7 nucleotides align to TRBD1. From germline, CDR1 is SQVTM and CDR2 ANQGSEA. This CDR3 contains 15 residues. The V gene end was trimmed by 4 bases and the J gene end by 5 bases; junction bases not matched to a gene: 13. CDR3 bases: TGCAGCGTTGCTCACAGGGGCCGTGAGGGGGAGACCCAGTACTTC. Protein product: CSVAHRGREGETQYF.

This chain joins TRBV4-2 and TRBJ2-5; the D is unclear. V lost 0 bases and J 5 bases, leaving 10 bases between the germline ends. Germline lookup yields CDR1 LGHNA and CDR2 YNFKEQ. The CDR3 has 14 residues. This CDR3 is CASSQDDGRETQYF. The CDR3 DNA follows: TGTGCCAGCAGCCAAGACGACGGCCGGGAGACCCAGTACTTC.

This clone has only one observation. The V and J genes are TRBV9 and TRBJ1-2; no definite D call. Trimming cost V 0 bases and J 8 bases, with 20 bases left between them. The CDR3 covers 16 residues. Per germline, CDR1 SGDLS and CDR2 YYNGEE. For the CDR3, the DNA is TGTGCCAGCAGCGTAGTCGACACCCGGTTCGTTGGGGGCTACACCTTC. Amino acid sequence: CASSVVDTRFVGGYTF.

The chain couples TRBV6-6 to TRBJ2-7, with 9 bases lining up with TRBD2. V gave up 0 bases and J gave up 4 bases; unmatched junction bases: 4. The CDR3 has 15 amino acids. Germline V lookup: CDR1 MNHNY, CDR2 SVGAGI (reference sequence). CDR3 nucleotides: TGTGCCAGCAGTTACTCTGCGCGGGAGGGGTACGAGCAGTACTTC. Translated: CASSYSAREGYEQYF.

The chain has TRBV5-6 and TRBJ1-3, with TRBD1 matching over 8 bases. Germline assignment: CDR1 SGHDT and CDR2 YYEEEE. This CDR3 contains 16 residues. J lost 0 bases, V lost 7 bases, and 9 bases had no gene match. CDR3 protein: CASQLRTGISGNTIYF. Written as DNA, the CDR3 is TGTGCCAGCCAGCTTAGGACAGGGATCTCTGGAAACACCATATATTTT.